Below, one T cell receptor beta chain is given with its context. Its antigen remains unidentified. These data belong to a study of shared clonotypes between healthy human individuals. CDR1 and CDR2 (germline): MDHEN, SYDVKM. The CDR3 consists of 16 residues. V was trimmed by 6 bases and J by 9 bases, leaving 24 bases between them. Study findings and constraints: Sharing of clonotypes among donors was expected to vary with sequencing depth. In this cohort, only blood was sampled, and tissue repertoires likely differ. Non-shared clonotypes displayed generation probabilities falling below those of clonotypes present in all four donors.

Nashville, Tennessee was home to all donors, each a Caucasian adult. Method: immunoSEQ multiplex PCR; TCRdb's copy keeps in-frame clones and lacks some. This repertoire shows some 2.3 million clones, approximately 95% found once; its top ten account for 0.39%. Sequenced sample: naive CD4+ T cells from PBMCs. Subset here: CD45RA+ positively selected. The clonotype was recovered from a man younger than 35 in good health. Some clones in this sample may be carry-over from other donors' samples. The gene calls are TRBV28 and TRBJ2-1; D might be TRBD2 (6 bases). CDR3 in DNA: TGTGCCAGCAGCCCCACGTTTGGAGGGGCAGTGCTTGAGCAGTTCTTC. Its translation is CASSPTFGGAVLEQFF.